This T cell receptor beta chain was observed in a study of T cells after posttransplantation cyclophosphamide. Germline V CDR1 and CDR2: MGHRA, YSYEKL. CDR3 length: 16 residues. Trimming cost V 0 bases and J 4 bases, with 15 bases left between them. Whole-study results and caveats: After PTCy, TRB diversity resembled that of CNI/methotrexate controls. Donor-recipient repertoire similarity was low at 1-2 months, rising over year one. Skin or GI-infiltrating T cells shared few TRB sequences with blood.

Notes on this clone: Its target is not known.

TCRdb's table, derived via immunoSEQ multiplex PCR, lists solely in-frame clones and lacks some. Of about 47,000 clones listed, roughly 92% are singletons. The TCR was taken from a woman aged 30 to 39 in good health and a related stem cell transplant donor. The V call is TRBV4-1, the J call TRBJ1-1; D may be TRBD1 (5 bases). The sequenced material came from PBMCs. The CDR3 spells CASSQDLGGGVTEAFF. In nucleotides, the CDR3 is TGCGCCAGCAGCCAAGATTTGGGGGGGGGAGTCACTGAAGCTTTCTTT.